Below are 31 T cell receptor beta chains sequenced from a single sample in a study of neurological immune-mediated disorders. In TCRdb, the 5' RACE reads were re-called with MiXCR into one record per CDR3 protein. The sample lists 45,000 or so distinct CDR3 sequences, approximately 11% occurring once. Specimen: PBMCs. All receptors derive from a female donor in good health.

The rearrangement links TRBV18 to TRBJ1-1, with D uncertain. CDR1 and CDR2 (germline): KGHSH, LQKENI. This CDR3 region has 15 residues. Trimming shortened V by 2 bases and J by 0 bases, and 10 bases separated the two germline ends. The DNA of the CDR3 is TGTGCCAGCTCACCAGTACAGACATTGAACACTGAAGCTTTCTTT. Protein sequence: CASSPVQTLNTEAFF.

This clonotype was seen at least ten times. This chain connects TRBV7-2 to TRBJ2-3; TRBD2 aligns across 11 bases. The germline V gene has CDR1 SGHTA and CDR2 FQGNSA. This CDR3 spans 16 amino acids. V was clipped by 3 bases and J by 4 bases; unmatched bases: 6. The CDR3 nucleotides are TGTGCCAGCAGCTTGACTAGCGGGGTGGTGGCAGATACGCAGTATTTT. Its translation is CASSLTSGVVADTQYF.

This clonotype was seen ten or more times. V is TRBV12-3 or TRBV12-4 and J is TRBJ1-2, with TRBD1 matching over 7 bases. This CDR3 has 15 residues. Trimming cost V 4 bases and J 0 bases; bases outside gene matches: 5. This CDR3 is CASSSRDRTNYGYTF. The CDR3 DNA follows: TGTGCCAGCAGTTCCCGGGACAGAACTAACTATGGCTACACCTTC.

CDR3 residues: CSDPAGSGGEETQYF. CDR3 bases: TGCAGTGATCCCGCGGGTAGCGGGGGGGAAGAGACCCAGTACTTC. The chain joins TRBV20-1 to TRBJ2-5, with TRBD2 matching over 11 bases. Trimming at V came to 7 bases and at J to 3 bases, leaving 10 bases not matched to a gene. The CDR3 contains 15 residues. In germline, CDR1 is DFQATT, CDR2 SNEGSKA (reference sequence).

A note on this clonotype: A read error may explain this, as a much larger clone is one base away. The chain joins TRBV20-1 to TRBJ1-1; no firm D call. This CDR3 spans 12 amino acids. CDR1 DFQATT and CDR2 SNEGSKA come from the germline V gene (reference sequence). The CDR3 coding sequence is TGCAGTGCTAGCCCCGGGAACACTGAATCTTTCTTT. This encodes CSASPGNTESFF.

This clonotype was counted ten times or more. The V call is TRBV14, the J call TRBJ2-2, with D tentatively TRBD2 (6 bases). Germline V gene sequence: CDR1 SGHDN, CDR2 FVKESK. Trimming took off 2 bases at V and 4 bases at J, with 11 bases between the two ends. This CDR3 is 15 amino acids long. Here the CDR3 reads CASSQQGGGTGELFF. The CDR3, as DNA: TGTGCCAGCAGCCAACAGGGAGGCGGCACCGGGGAGCTGTTTTTT.

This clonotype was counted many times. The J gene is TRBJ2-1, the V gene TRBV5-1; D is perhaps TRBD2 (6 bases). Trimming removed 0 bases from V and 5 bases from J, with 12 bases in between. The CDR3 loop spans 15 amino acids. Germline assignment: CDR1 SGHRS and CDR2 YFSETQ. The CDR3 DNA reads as TGCGCCAGCAGCTTGGTCGCGGGGAGAGACAATGAGCAGTTCTTC. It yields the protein CASSLVAGRDNEQFF. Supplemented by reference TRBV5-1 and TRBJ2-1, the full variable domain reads KAGVTQTPRYLIKTRGQQVTLSCSPISGHRSVSWYQQTPGQGLQFLFEYFSETQRNKGNFPGRFSGRQFSNSRSEMNVSTLELGDSALYLCASSLVAGRDNEQFFGPGTRLTVL.

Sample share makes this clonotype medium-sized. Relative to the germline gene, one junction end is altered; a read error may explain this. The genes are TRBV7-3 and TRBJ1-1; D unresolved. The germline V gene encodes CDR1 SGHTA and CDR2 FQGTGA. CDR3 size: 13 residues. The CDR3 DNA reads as TGTGCCAGCAGTTTAAGTAGGAACACTGAAGCTTTCTTT. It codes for CASSLSRNTEAFF. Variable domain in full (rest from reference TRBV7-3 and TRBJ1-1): GAGVSQTPSNKVTEKGKYVELRCDPISGHTALYWYRQSLGQGPEFLIYFQGTGAADDSGLPNDRFFAVRPEGSVSTLKIQRTERGDSAVYLCASSLSRNTEAFFGQGTRLTVV.

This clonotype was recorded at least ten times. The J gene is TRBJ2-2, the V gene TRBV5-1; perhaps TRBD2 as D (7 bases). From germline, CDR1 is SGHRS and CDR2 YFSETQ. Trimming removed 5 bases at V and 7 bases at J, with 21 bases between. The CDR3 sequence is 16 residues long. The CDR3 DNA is TGCGCCAGCAGTCCTAGCCCGGGGGGCCTTGTCGGGGAGCTGTTTTTT. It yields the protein CASSPSPGGLVGELFF.

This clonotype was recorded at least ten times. The CDR3 spells CASSLGTNTEAFF. CDR3 in DNA: TGTGCCAGCAGCTTAGGGACGAACACTGAAGCTTTCTTT. The chain combines TRBV7-9 with TRBJ1-1; D not certain. The CDR3 extends over 13 amino acids. CDR1 is SEHNR, CDR2 FQNEAQ, per germline (reference sequence). The germline V and J ends were trimmed by 1 base and 1 base, with 4 bases remaining between them.

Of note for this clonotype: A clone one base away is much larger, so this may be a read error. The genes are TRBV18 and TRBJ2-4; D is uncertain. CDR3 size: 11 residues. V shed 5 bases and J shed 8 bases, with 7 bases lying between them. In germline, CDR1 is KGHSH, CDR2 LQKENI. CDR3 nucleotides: TGTGCCAGCTCATCCGGTGACATTCAGTACTTC. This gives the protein CASSSGDIQYF.

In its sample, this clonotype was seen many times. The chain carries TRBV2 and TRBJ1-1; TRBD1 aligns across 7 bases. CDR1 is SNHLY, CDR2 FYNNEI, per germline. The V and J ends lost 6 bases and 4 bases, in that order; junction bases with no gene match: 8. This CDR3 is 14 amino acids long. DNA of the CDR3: TGTGCCAGCAGCTATACAGGGGAGGTCACTGAAGCTTTCTTT. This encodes CASSYTGEVTEAFF.

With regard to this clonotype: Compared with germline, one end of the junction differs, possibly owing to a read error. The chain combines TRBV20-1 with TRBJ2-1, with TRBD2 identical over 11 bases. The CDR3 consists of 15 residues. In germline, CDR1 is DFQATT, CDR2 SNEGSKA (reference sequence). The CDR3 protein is CSASLGLAAYNDQFF. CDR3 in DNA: TGCAGTGCAAGTCTGGGACTAGCGGCCTACAATGACCAGTTCTTC.

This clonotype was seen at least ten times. The CDR3 sequence is CASSPGMYTGELFF. The CDR3 DNA sequence: TGTGCCAGCAGTCCTGGGATGTACACCGGGGAGCTGTTTTTT. The chain joins TRBV6-5 to TRBJ2-2; no definite D call. V was clipped by 5 bases and J by 3 bases, with 10 bases between them. This CDR3 has 14 amino acids. Germline CDR1 MNHEY, CDR2 SVGAGI.

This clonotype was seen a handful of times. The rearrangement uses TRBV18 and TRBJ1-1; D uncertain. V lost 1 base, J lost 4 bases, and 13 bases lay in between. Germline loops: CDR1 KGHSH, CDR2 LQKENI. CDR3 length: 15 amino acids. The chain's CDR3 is CASSPRLTIGTEAFF. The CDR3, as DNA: TGTGCCAGCTCACCACGGTTGACAATAGGCACTGAAGCTTTCTTT.

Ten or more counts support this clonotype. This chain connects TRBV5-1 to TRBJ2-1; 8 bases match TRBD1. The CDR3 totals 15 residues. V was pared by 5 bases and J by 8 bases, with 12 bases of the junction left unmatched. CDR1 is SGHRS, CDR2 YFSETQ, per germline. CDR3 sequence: CASSPSQTGGDEQFF. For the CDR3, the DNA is TGCGCCAGCAGTCCTAGCCAAACAGGGGGAGATGAGCAGTTCTTC.

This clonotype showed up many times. CDR3 bases: TGTGCCAGCAGCGGAGCAGGGGGGTACTCTGGAAACACCATATATTTT. It codes for CASSGAGGYSGNTIYF. The chain is built from TRBV7-2 and TRBJ1-3, with 7 bases identical to TRBD1. The CDR3 extends over 16 amino acids. CDR1 and CDR2 (germline): SGHTA, FQGNSA. The V segment lost 5 bases and the J segment 0 bases; nucleotides outside the gene matches: 7.

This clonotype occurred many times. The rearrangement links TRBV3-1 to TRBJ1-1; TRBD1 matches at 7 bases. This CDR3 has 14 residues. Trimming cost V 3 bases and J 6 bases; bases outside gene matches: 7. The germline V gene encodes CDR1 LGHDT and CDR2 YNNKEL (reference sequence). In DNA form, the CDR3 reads TGTGCCAGCAGCCATGGAGGGGGGACAGCTGAAGCTTTCTTT. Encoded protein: CASSHGGGTAEAFF.

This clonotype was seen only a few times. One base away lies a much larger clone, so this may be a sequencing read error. The CDR3 here is CTSSVDRTGGAQYF. The DNA for the CDR3 is TGCACCAGCAGTGTGGATAGGACAGGGGGAGCCCAGTACTTC. V gene TRBV10-2 combines with J gene TRBJ2-5; TRBD1 agrees at 10 bases. Germline V CDR1 and CDR2: WSHSY, SAAADI. This CDR3 is 14 amino acids long.

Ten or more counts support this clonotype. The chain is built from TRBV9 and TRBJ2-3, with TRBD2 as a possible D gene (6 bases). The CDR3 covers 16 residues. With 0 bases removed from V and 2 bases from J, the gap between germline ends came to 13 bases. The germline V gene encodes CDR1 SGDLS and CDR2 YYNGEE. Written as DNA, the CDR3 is TGTGCCAGCAGCGTAGCGGCGACGGGAGCCACAGATACGCAGTATTTT. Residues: CASSVAATGATDTQYF.

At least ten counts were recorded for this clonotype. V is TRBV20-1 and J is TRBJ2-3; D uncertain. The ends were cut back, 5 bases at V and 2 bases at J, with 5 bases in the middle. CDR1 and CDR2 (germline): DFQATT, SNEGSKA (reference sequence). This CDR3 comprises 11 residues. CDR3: CSAGPTDTQYF. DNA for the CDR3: TGCAGTGCTGGACCCACAGATACGCAGTATTTT.

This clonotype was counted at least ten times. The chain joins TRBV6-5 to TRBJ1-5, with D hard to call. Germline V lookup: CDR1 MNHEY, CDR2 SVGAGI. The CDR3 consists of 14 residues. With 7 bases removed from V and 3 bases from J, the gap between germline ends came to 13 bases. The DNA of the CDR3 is TGTGCCAGCAATAGATGGCGATACAATCAGCCCCAGCATTTT. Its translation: CASNRWRYNQPQHF.

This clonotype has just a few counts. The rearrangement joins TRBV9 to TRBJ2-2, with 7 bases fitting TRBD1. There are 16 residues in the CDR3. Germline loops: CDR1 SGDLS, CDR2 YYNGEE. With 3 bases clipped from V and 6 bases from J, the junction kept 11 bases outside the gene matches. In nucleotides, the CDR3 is TGTGCCAGCAGCGGAGGGGGCATCATAGGGGCCGGGGAGCTGTTTTTT. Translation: CASSGGGIIGAGELFF.

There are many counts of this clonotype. In nucleotides, the CDR3 is TGTGCCAGCAGCCCCCCGGGCTACGAGCAGTACTTC. It codes for CASSPPGYEQYF. The chain recombines TRBV6-6 with TRBJ2-7; D not certain. Trimming stripped 6 bases from V and 3 bases from J, with 9 bases between. Germline CDR1 MNHNY, CDR2 SVGAGI (reference sequence). The CDR3 is 12 amino acids.

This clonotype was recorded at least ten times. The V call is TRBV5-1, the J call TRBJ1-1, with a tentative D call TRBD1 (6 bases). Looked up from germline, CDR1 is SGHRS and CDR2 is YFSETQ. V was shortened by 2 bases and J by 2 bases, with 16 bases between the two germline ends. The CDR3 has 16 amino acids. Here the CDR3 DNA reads TGCGCCAGCAGCTTCGGGGGTCCGGGGGGCAACACTGAAGCTTTCTTT. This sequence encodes CASSFGGPGGNTEAFF.

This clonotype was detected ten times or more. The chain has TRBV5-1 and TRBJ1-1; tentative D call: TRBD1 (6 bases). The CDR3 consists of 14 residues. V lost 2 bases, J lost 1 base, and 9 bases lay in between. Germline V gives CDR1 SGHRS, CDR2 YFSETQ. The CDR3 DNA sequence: TGCGCCAGCAGCTTTTCCAGGGGGAACACTGAAGCTTTCTTT. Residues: CASSFSRGNTEAFF.

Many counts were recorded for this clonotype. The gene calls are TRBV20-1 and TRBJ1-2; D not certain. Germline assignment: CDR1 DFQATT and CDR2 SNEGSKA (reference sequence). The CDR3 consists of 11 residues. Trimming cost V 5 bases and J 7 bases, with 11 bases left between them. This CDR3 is CSAYDMVGYTF. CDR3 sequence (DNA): TGCAGTGCTTATGACATGGTTGGCTACACCTTC.

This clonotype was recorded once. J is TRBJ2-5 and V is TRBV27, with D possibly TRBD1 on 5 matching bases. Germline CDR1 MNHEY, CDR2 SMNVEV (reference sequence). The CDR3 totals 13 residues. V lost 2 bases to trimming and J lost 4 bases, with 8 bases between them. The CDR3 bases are TGTGCCAGCAGTTTAGGGGCGGCAGAGACCCAGTACTTC. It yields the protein CASSLGAAETQYF.

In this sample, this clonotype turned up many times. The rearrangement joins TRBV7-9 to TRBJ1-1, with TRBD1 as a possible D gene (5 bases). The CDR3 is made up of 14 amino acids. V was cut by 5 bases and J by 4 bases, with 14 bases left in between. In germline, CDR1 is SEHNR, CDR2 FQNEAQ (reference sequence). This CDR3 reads CASSPQGSGTEAFF. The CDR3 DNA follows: TGTGCCAGCAGCCCGCAGGGATCGGGCACTGAAGCTTTCTTT.

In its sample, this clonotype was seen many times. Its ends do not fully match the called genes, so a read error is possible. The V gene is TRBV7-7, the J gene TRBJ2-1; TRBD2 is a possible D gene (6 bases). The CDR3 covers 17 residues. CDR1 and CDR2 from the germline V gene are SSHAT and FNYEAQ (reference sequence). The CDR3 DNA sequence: TGTGCTAGCAGCTTTGGCGGGCCGTGGCGGGGTACTGCTGAGCAGTTCTTC. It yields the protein CASSFGGPWRGTAEQFF.

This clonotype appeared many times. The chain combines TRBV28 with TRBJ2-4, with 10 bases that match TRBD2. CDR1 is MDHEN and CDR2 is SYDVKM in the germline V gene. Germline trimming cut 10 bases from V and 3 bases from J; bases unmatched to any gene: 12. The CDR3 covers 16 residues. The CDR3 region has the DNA TGTGCCACCACCCTGCGGGCTAGCGGGGGCAAAAACATTCAGTACTTC. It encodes CATTLRASGGKNIQYF.